This T cell receptor (beta chain) was obtained from a study of response to subunit inactivated influenza vaccine. MiXCR was run by TCRdb on the RT-PCR reads, yielding one entry per CDR3 protein. The sample has just under 550,000 distinct CDR3 sequences, less than 25% seen once. Germline V gene sequence: CDR1 LGHDT, CDR2 YNNKEL (reference sequence). This CDR3 comprises 15 residues. Trimming took 1 base from V and 7 from J, leaving 13 bases between them. These records were also assigned to another study, of T cells expressing NK-cell markers. That investigation notes: TCR beta libraries carry UMIs added by 5'RACE template switching.

This clonotype was sampled from a man aged 45-65 years who received an inactivated influenza vaccine. The starting material was CD4+ T cells sorted from PBMCs, obtained roughly 12 days after vaccination. The chain has TRBV3-1 and TRBJ1-4, with D hard to call. The DNA for the CDR3 is TGTGCCAGCAGCCAAGGGACCGGATCGGCTGAAAAACTGTTTTTT. It specifies CASSQGTGSAEKLFF.